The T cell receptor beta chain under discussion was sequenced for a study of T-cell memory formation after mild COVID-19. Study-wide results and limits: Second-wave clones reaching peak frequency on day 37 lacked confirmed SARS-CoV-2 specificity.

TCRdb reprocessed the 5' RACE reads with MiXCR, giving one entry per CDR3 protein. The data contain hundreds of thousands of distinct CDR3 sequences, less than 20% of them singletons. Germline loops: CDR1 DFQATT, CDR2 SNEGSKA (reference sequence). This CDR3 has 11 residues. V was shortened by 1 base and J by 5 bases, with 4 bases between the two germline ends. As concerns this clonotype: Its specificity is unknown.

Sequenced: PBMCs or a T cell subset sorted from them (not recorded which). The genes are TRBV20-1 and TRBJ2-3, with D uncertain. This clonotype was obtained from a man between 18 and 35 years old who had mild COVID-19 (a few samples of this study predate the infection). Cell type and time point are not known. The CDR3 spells CSARVLDTQYF. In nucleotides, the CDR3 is TGCAGTGCTAGAGTCTTAGATACGCAGTATTTT.